Listed here are 11 T cell receptor beta chains from one sample, sequenced in a study of identical twins. A single record per CDR3 protein comes from TCRdb applying MiXCR to the 5' RACE reads. The table records about 530,000 distinct CDR3 sequences, 15% of them present only once. The sample was also linked to a second study, of yellow fever vaccine responses in identical twins.

The source material was CD4+ T cells sorted from blood. These receptors came from a woman younger than 35 in good health.

This clonotype has just a few counts. V gene TRBV12-3 or TRBV12-4 combines with J gene TRBJ1-5; tentative D call: TRBD1 (6 bases). The CDR3 runs 16 residues. Between the trimmed V and J ends, which lost 6 bases and 3 bases, there was a span of 18 bases. The CDR3 protein is CASSTRTAGFNQPQHF. The DNA of the CDR3 is TGTGCCAGCAGCACTAGGACAGCCGGCTTCAATCAGCCCCAGCATTTT.

Here the CDR3 reads CSVVGDGETQYF. The CDR3 nucleotides read TGCAGCGTTGTGGGGGACGGAGAGACCCAGTACTTC. This chain connects TRBV29-1 to TRBJ2-5; D might be TRBD1 or TRBD2, each matching 5 bases. Trimming cost V 4 bases and J 4 bases, with 10 bases left between them. The CDR3 spans 12 residues. From germline, CDR1 is SQVTM and CDR2 ANQGSEA.

In this sample, this clonotype turned up a few times. This rearrangement joins TRBV3-1 to TRBJ2-4; D remains ambiguous. Trimming shortened V by 3 bases and J by 4 bases, and 4 bases separated the two germline ends. CDR1 is LGHDT and CDR2 is YNNKEL in the germline V gene (reference sequence). This CDR3 spans 12 amino acids. The CDR3 loop reads CASSQDKNIQYF. The CDR3 nucleotides read TGTGCCAGCAGCCAGGATAAAAACATTCAGTACTTC.

V and J are TRBV11-3 and TRBJ2-7; D is possibly TRBD1 or TRBD2 (5 bases each). Germline V gives CDR1 SGHNT, CDR2 YENEEA. CDR3 length equals 17 residues. The germline V and J ends were trimmed by 3 bases and 0 bases, with 18 bases remaining between them. The CDR3: CASSFSSGARTSYEQYV. DNA of the CDR3: TGTGCCAGCAGCTTTAGTTCCGGGGCCAGGACCTCCTACGAGCAGTACGTC.

This clonotype was seen a handful of times. The genes are TRBV4-2 and TRBJ1-2; D is uncertain. CDR3 length: 12 residues. The germline V and J ends were trimmed by 1 base and 8 bases, with 8 bases remaining between them. Germline V lookup: CDR1 LGHNA, CDR2 YNFKEQ. The CDR3 spells CASSQGTGGYTF. The CDR3 DNA reads as TGTGCCAGCAGCCAAGGTACCGGAGGCTACACCTTC.

This clonotype occurred a few times. The chain employs TRBV3-1 and TRBJ1-6, with D unresolved. Germline CDR1 is LGHDT and CDR2 is YNNKEL (reference sequence). The CDR3 has 15 residues. V was trimmed by 0 bases and J by 4 bases, leaving 7 bases between them. This chain's CDR3 is CASSQEPKYNSPLHF. CDR3 DNA sequence: TGTGCCAGCAGCCAAGAACCAAAGTATAATTCACCCCTCCACTTT.

The V call is TRBV20-1, the J call TRBJ2-5; no definite D call. In germline, CDR1 is DFQATT, CDR2 SNEGSKA (reference sequence). The CDR3 has 13 residues. V gave up 0 bases and J gave up 2 bases, with 7 bases separating them. The CDR3, as DNA: TGCAGTGCTAGAGATGGGGTACAAGAGACCCAGTACTTC. Translating gives CSARDGVQETQYF.

In its sample, this clonotype was seen a few times. The CDR3 protein is CSARDATGGSETQYF. DNA for the CDR3: TGCAGTGCTAGAGATGCAACAGGGGGGTCGGAGACCCAGTACTTC. The chain couples TRBV20-1 to TRBJ2-5; 8 bases map to TRBD1. Trimming took 0 bases from V and 5 from J; bases not matched to a gene: 8. This CDR3 is built from 15 residues. Germline-derived CDR1 and CDR2 are DFQATT and SNEGSKA (reference sequence).

The sample holds a few counts of this clonotype. The V call is TRBV11-1, the J call TRBJ2-1; D may be TRBD1 (6 bases). V gave up 3 bases and J gave up 0 bases, with 18 bases separating them. The germline CDR1 and CDR2 sequences are SGHAT and FQDESV (reference sequence). The CDR3 loop spans 18 amino acids. Here the CDR3 DNA reads TGTGCCAGCAGCTTTGTATATGGGGGCCTCAACTCCTACAATGAGCAGTTCTTC. Protein: CASSFVYGGLNSYNEQFF.

This clonotype was seen more than once but under ten times. The CDR3 nucleotides read TGCGCCAGCAGCTTGGAGGGCATGACAAACTATGGCTACACCTTC. It codes for CASSLEGMTNYGYTF. The chain carries TRBV5-1 and TRBJ1-2; no reliable D call. The CDR3 totals 15 residues. Germline V CDR1 and CDR2: SGHRS, YFSETQ. Trimming took off 0 bases at V and 2 bases at J, with 11 bases between the two ends.

This clonotype has ten or more counts. The chain recombines TRBV20-1 with TRBJ2-1; D unclear. This CDR3 spans 15 amino acids. V dropped 1 base and J dropped 6 bases, with 16 bases sitting between them. Germline V CDR1 and CDR2: DFQATT, SNEGSKA (reference sequence). The CDR3 DNA is TGCAGTGCTAGAGTCCCTCAAGCACCCCCCAATGAGCAGTTCTTC. Protein product: CSARVPQAPPNEQFF.